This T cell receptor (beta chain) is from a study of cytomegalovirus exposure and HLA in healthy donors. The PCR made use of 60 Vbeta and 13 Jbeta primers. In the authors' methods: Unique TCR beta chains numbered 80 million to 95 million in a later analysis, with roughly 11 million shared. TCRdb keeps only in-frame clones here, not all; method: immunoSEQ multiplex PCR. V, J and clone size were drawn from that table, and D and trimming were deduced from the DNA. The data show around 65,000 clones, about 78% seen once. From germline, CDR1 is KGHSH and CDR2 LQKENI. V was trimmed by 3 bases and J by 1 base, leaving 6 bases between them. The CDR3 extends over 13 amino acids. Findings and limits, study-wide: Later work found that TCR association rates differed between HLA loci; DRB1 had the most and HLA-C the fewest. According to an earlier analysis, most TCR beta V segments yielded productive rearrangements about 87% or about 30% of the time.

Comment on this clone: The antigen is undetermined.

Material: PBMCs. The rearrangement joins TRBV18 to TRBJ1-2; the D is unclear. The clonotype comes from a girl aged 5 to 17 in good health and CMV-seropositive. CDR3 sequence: CASSPSDNYGYTF. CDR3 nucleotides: TGTGCCAGCTCACCCAGCGATAACTATGGCTACACCTTC.